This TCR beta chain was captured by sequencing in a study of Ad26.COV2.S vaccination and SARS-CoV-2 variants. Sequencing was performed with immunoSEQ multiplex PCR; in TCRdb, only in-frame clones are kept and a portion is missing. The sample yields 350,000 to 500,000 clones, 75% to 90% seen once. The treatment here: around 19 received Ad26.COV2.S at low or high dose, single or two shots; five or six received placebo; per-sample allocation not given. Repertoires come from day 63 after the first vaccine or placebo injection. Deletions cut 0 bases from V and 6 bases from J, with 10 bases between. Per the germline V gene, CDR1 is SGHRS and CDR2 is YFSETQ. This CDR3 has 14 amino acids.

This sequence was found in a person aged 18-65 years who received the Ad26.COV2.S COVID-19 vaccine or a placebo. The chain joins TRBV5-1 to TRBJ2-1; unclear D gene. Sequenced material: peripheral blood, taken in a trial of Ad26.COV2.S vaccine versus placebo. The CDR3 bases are TGCGCCAGCAGCTTGGGGGGATTTCTCAATGAGCAGTTCTTC. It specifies CASSLGGFLNEQFF.